Below, 25 T cell receptor beta chains from the same sample are listed, as sequenced in a study of identical twins (dated by TCRdb to the mid-2010s). The library was obtained by 5' RACE. The reads were generated on an Illumina HiSeq 2000. Through fastp at Q25 and MiXCR, TCRdb rebuilt clones from the public reads, retaining in-frame beta chains. Rows are unified per CDR3 protein, each entry keeping the most common DNA and genes. The sample table contains 420,000 or so distinct CDR3 sequences; only one count was recorded for approximately 17% of them. The top ten hold 9% to 15% of the sample. Sequenced sample: naive T cells sorted from blood. The cell subset or site label, as the study defines it: cells isolated with a human naive T-cell isolation kit. Receptors were obtained from a man between 50 and 59 years old in good health.

The chain joins TRBV10-3 to TRBJ2-5; D is uncertain. This CDR3 is built from 13 residues. V was cut by 6 bases and J by 2 bases, with 10 bases left in between. Germline CDR1 ENHRY, CDR2 SYGVKD. The CDR3 protein is CAISPTEQETQYF. The CDR3, as DNA: TGTGCCATCAGCCCGACTGAACAAGAGACCCAGTACTTC.

In its sample, this clonotype was seen a few times. The chain employs TRBV4-3 and TRBJ1-1; D gene unclear. The CDR3 consists of 14 residues. The V end lost 4 bases, the J end lost 7 bases, and 16 bases lay between the germline ends. The germline CDR1 and CDR2 sequences are LGHNA and YSLEER. This CDR3 reads CASSRTIGKGEAFF. The CDR3 bases are TGCGCCAGCAGCCGTACGATCGGGAAGGGTGAAGCTTTCTTT.

This clonotype has at least ten counts. The rearrangement joins TRBV7-8 to TRBJ2-1, with 9 bases lining up with TRBD2. The CDR3 has 15 residues. Germline V gene data show CDR1 as SGHVS and CDR2 as FQNEAQ. Trimming removed 4 bases from V and 8 bases from J; junction bases left unmatched: 9. The CDR3: CASSSRIAGADEQFF. The DNA of the CDR3 is TGTGCCAGCAGCTCACGGATAGCGGGAGCGGATGAGCAGTTCTTC.

This clonotype occurred many times. The rearrangement links TRBV7-8 to TRBJ2-1; 8 positions agree with TRBD2. The CDR3 extends over 15 amino acids. The germline gives CDR1 SGHVS, CDR2 FQNEAQ. The ends lost 1 base at V and 6 bases at J; junction bases unmatched: 5. CDR3 residues: CASSLVVSGINEQFF. CDR3 DNA: TGTGCCAGCAGCTTAGTGGTTAGCGGGATCAATGAGCAGTTCTTC.

This clonotype was counted many times. V is TRBV5-4 and J is TRBJ1-2; the match to TRBD1 covers 7 bases. This CDR3 contains 15 residues. After removal of 1 base from V and 3 bases from J, the junction contained 6 bases not matched to a gene. Looked up from germline, CDR1 is SGHNT and CDR2 is YYREEE (reference sequence). The DNA of the CDR3 is TGTGCCAGCAGCTTGCAAGCAGGGGGAGACTATGGCTACACCTTC. Its translation: CASSLQAGGDYGYTF.

This clonotype was picked up a small number of times. The gene calls are TRBV5-1 and TRBJ2-3; 8 bases align to TRBD2. This CDR3 is 17 amino acids long. Germline loops: CDR1 SGHRS, CDR2 YFSETQ. Unmatched junction bases numbered 10, after V lost 4 bases and J lost 0 bases. The CDR3 sequence: CASSVGLAGPSTDTQYF. DNA for the CDR3: TGCGCCAGCAGCGTGGGATTAGCGGGGCCTAGCACAGATACGCAGTATTTT.

This clonotype was observed at least ten times. The chain combines TRBV29-1 with TRBJ2-3; a weak D match, TRBD2 (5 bases). V lost 7 bases and J 4 bases, leaving 15 bases between the germline ends. Looked up from germline, CDR1 is SQVTM and CDR2 is ANQGSEA. The CDR3 contains 13 residues. The DNA for the CDR3 is TGCAGCGGGAGGCAGGCGGGTGCAGATACGCAGTATTTT. It translates to CSGRQAGADTQYF.

This clonotype was found a few times. The rearrangement joins TRBV7-6 to TRBJ2-5; 9 bases fit TRBD1. J was trimmed by 5 bases and V by 5 bases; bases with no gene match: 6. From germline, CDR1 is SGHVS and CDR2 FNYEAQ. The CDR3 totals 14 residues. The CDR3: CASSTGQGYETQYF. The CDR3 region has the DNA TGTGCCAGCAGCACAGGACAGGGGTACGAGACCCAGTACTTC.

About this clonotype: It may be a read error: a sequence one base away is much more abundant. The J gene is TRBJ2-1, the V gene TRBV7-9; D is tentatively TRBD1 or TRBD2 (5 bases each). Germline-derived CDR1 and CDR2 are SEHNR and FQNEAQ (reference sequence). V was pared by 6 bases and J by 8 bases, with 20 bases between. This CDR3 contains 15 residues. The CDR3 protein is CASRRPGPQADEQFF. The CDR3 DNA sequence: TGTGCCAGCAGACGACCGGGACCTCAGGCTGATGAGCAGTTCTTC.

At least ten counts were recorded for this clonotype. The rearrangement links TRBV4-2 to TRBJ2-7, with TRBD2 identical over 8 bases. The ends lost 4 bases at V and 6 bases at J; junction bases unmatched: 11. The length of the CDR3 is 15 residues. CDR1 LGHNA and CDR2 YNFKEQ come from the germline V gene. CDR3 DNA sequence: TGTGCCAGCAGCCCAACCTCGGGGGGGCCAACCGAGCAGTACTTC. Amino acids: CASSPTSGGPTEQYF.

The CDR3 sequence: CASSFWASGANVLTF. CDR3 nucleotide sequence: TGTGCCAGCAGTTTTTGGGCCTCTGGGGCCAACGTCCTGACTTTC. The chain employs TRBV12-3 or TRBV12-4 and TRBJ2-6; no definite D call. Trimming took off 3 bases at V and 0 bases at J, with 6 bases between the two ends. This CDR3 has 15 residues.

This clonotype rates as medium-sized. As DNA, the CDR3 is TGTGCCAGCAGCCCAGGGGTGGAGGGGCCACGACTCACAGATACGCAGTATTTT. Translated, it gives CASSPGVEGPRLTDTQYF. The chain has TRBV4-2 and TRBJ2-3, with D perhaps given as TRBD1 or TRBD2 (6 bases each). Germline CDR1 LGHNA, CDR2 YNFKEQ. This CDR3 contains 18 residues. V dropped 4 bases and J dropped 2 bases, with 22 bases sitting between them.

This clonotype occurred once. This sequence joins TRBV20-1 and TRBJ2-7; 8 nucleotides match TRBD2. The germline gives CDR1 DFQATT, CDR2 SNEGSKA (reference sequence). This CDR3 has 14 residues. V shed 1 base, J shed 2 bases, and the junction held 4 bases outside the gene matches. CDR3 loop: CSARGVAGTYEQYF. CDR3 in DNA: TGCAGTGCTAGAGGGGTAGCGGGGACCTACGAGCAGTACTTC.

This chain links TRBV7-8 with TRBJ1-3; 9 bases are shared with TRBD1. This CDR3 has 15 residues. Germline loops: CDR1 SGHVS, CDR2 FQNEAQ. Germline trimming cut 2 bases from V and 2 bases from J; bases unmatched to any gene: 1. Here the CDR3 DNA reads TGTGCCAGCAGCTTAACAGGGGGCGCTGGAAACACCATATATTTT. Its protein is CASSLTGGAGNTIYF. The entire variable domain, with the rest obtained from reference TRBV7-8 and TRBJ1-3, is as follows: GAGVSQSPRYKVAKRGQDVALRCDPISGHVSLFWYQQALGQGPEFLTYFQNEAQLDKSGLPSDRFFAERPEGSVSTLKIQRTQQEDSAVYLCASSLTGGAGNTIYFGEGSWLTVV.

This clonotype came up many times. The J gene is TRBJ2-7, the V gene TRBV15; D not certain. Germline V lookup: CDR1 LNHNV, CDR2 YYDKDF (reference sequence). V gave up 0 bases and J gave up 3 bases, with 12 bases separating them. This CDR3 has 15 amino acids. CDR3 protein: CATSRDGKGLYEQYF. The CDR3 DNA sequence: TGTGCCACCAGCAGAGATGGAAAGGGCCTCTACGAGCAGTACTTC.

The V and J genes are TRBV6-5 and TRBJ1-1; tentative D call: TRBD1 (5 bases). This CDR3 has 16 residues. Trimming removed 2 bases from V and 7 bases from J, with 20 bases in between. Germline V lookup: CDR1 MNHEY, CDR2 SVGAGI. CDR3 DNA sequence: TGTGCCAGCAGTTACCAGATGGGACCGCGAGGGAGTGAAGCTTTCTTT. The encoded protein is CASSYQMGPRGSEAFF.

The V call is TRBV12-3 or TRBV12-4, the J call TRBJ2-2; possibly TRBD2 for D (6 bases). The CDR3 covers 15 residues. V was pared by 5 bases and J by 3 bases, with 13 bases between. CDR3 amino acids: CASSPLGGDTGELFF. CDR3 coding DNA: TGTGCCAGCAGTCCCCTCGGCGGGGACACCGGGGAGCTGTTTTTT.

The chain is built from TRBV6-1 and TRBJ1-2; TRBD1 aligns across 8 bases. In germline, CDR1 is MNHNS, CDR2 SASEGT. V lost 6 bases and J lost 2; bases outside the gene matches: 11. CDR3 length equals 16 residues. Here the CDR3 reads CASSPKGTGHNYGYTF. The CDR3 region has the DNA TGTGCCAGCAGCCCAAAGGGGACAGGACACAACTATGGCTACACCTTC.

This clonotype was recorded at least ten times. J is TRBJ2-5 and V is TRBV20-1; 13 bases match TRBD2. The CDR3 has 15 amino acids. After removal of 6 bases from V and 2 bases from J, the junction contained 6 bases not matched to a gene. Germline assignment: CDR1 DFQATT and CDR2 SNEGSKA (reference sequence). CDR3 nucleotide sequence: TGCAGTGCGGTTCGACTAGCGGGAGGTCAAGAGACCCAGTACTTC. Translated, it gives CSAVRLAGGQETQYF.

The sample holds many counts of this clonotype. The chain has TRBV10-2 and TRBJ2-1, with TRBD1 as a possible D gene (6 bases). Trimming cost V 8 bases and J 0 bases, with 8 bases left between them. From germline, CDR1 is WSHSY and CDR2 SAAADI. CDR3 size: 13 residues. CDR3 amino acids: CASGGHSYNEQFF. CDR3 nucleotide sequence: TGCGCCAGCGGGGGCCACTCCTACAATGAGCAGTTCTTC.

The chain employs TRBV21-1 and TRBJ2-7; whether TRBD1, the table's D call, matches the DNA was not checked. TRBV21-1 constitutes a pseudogene. The CDR3 length is 18 residues. CDR3 amino acids: CASKATVGAPNQIYEQYF. CDR3 coding DNA: TGTGCCAGCAAGGCCACGGTTGGAGCCCCTAATCAAATCTACGAGCAGTACTTC.

This chain links TRBV20-1 with TRBJ2-7; TRBD2 aligns across 10 bases. The V gene end was trimmed by 3 bases and the J gene end by 0 bases; junction bases not matched to a gene: 8. There are 16 residues in the CDR3. Germline loops: CDR1 DFQATT, CDR2 SNEGSKA (reference sequence). CDR3 in DNA: TGCAGTGCTAGTGGGGGGGCTAGCGGGAGCTCCTACGAGCAGTACTTC. It yields the protein CSASGGASGSSYEQYF.

A few counts support this clonotype. The rearrangement links TRBV7-2 to TRBJ2-3, with a tentative D call TRBD2 (6 bases). V was cut by 6 bases and J by 4 bases, with 14 bases left in between. Germline CDR1 and CDR2: SGHTA and FQGNSA. This CDR3 is built from 14 residues. CDR3 sequence (DNA): TGTGCCAGCAGGACCGTCCCGGGAGCAGATACGCAGTATTTT. Protein: CASRTVPGADTQYF.

The J gene is TRBJ2-2, the V gene TRBV12-3 or TRBV12-4; 8 positions match TRBD2. This CDR3 comprises 14 residues. The V and J ends lost 6 bases and 6 bases, in that order; junction bases with no gene match: 6. The CDR3 sequence: CASSPAGGPGELFF. Written as DNA, the CDR3 is TGTGCCAGCAGCCCCGCGGGGGGACCCGGGGAGCTGTTTTTT.

The chain recombines TRBV7-2 with TRBJ2-3, with 7 positions matching TRBD1. There are 17 residues in the CDR3. From germline, CDR1 is SGHTA and CDR2 FQGNSA. Unmatched junction bases numbered 12, after V lost 5 bases and J lost 1 base. For the CDR3, the DNA is TGTGCCAGCAGCAGACCGGGGACAGAGCTACGCACAGATACGCAGTATTTT. It codes for CASSRPGTELRTDTQYF.